The entry that follows covers one T cell receptor beta chain sequence. In assigning cohorts, the study relied on participant-reported clinical history. In the source study's methods: Reference gene primer amplification yielded estimated nucleated cell counts. Produced via immunoSEQ multiplex PCR; TCRdb's table is partial and in-frame only. The V and J calls and clone size are taken from that table; D and trimming were inferred from the DNA. Among around 180,000 clones listed, around 76% were seen once. This sample was taken from a study of blood T cell repertoires in COVID-19. Looking at the study overall: The study drew acute and convalescent COVID-19 samples from the United States, Italy and Spain. T cells, B-cell-depleted T cells, or PBMCs provided the cDNA or gDNA that served as material.

The source material was PBMCs or T cells enriched from blood (not recorded which). This sequence was found in a woman between 50 and 59 years old with acute COVID-19.

CDR3 region: CASSPQGVGETQYF. In DNA, the CDR3 is TGTGCCAGCTCACCCCAGGGGGTAGGAGAGACCCAGTACTTC. This chain uses TRBV18 with TRBJ2-5; 7 bases are a match to TRBD1. This CDR3 contains 14 residues. Germline CDR1 is KGHSH and CDR2 is LQKENI. V shed 3 bases and J 4 bases; nucleotides not matched to a gene: 5.